A selection of T cell receptor beta chains follows, all from one sample in a study of cytomegalovirus exposure and HLA in healthy donors. Method: immunoSEQ multiplex PCR; TCRdb's copy keeps in-frame clones and lacks some. Among over 100,000 clones listed, around three quarters were seen once. The sequenced sample was PBMCs. These receptors were obtained from a woman between 18 and 29 years old in good health and CMV-seropositive. Both conserved end residues are part of each CDR3. The D gene is left open where the match is weak. Clone size appears in some rows only: once, few, many, or a class for an expanded clone.

TRBV14	TRBJ2-2	TRBD1	NA	CASSQVQGASVGELFF	TGTGCCAGCAGCCAAGTTCAGGGGGCCAGTGTCGGGGAGCTGTTTTTT
TRBV19	TRBJ2-7	TRBD1	NA	CASSIRDRGPYEQYF	TGTGCCAGTAGTATACGGGACAGGGGGCCCTACGAGCAGTACTTC
TRBV4-1	TRBJ1-1	TRBD1	NA	CASSLMHRGRTEAFF	TGCGCCAGCAGCCTAATGCACAGGGGTCGGACTGAAGCTTTCTTT
TRBV28	TRBJ2-1	NA	NA	CASSLVADTYNEQFF	TGTGCCAGCAGCCTAGTAGCGGACACCTACAATGAGCAGTTCTTC
TRBV6-5	TRBJ1-2	NA	few	CASSYSSGRGDGYTF	TGTGCCAGCAGTTACTCTTCAGGGCGTGGGGATGGCTACACCTTC
TRBV7-6	TRBJ2-4	TRBD2	once	CASSLWLAGPPSDF	TGTGCCAGCAGCTTATGGCTAGCGGGACCTCCAAGTGACTTC
TRBV5-1	TRBJ1-2	TRBD1	once	CASSPNPPGQGFYGYTF	TGCGCCAGCAGCCCGAATCCTCCGGGACAGGGATTCTATGGCTACACCTTC
TRBV11-2	TRBJ1-1	TRBD1	NA	CASSLGNRGWTEAFF	TGTGCCAGCAGCTTAGGGAACAGGGGCTGGACTGAAGCTTTCTTT
TRBV30	TRBJ2-1	TRBD2	NA	CAWSELAGGREQFF	TGTGCCTGGAGTGAACTAGCGGGAGGCCGAGAGCAGTTCTTC
TRBV18	TRBJ2-7	TRBD2	NA	CASSPKSSGTYEQYF	TGTGCCAGCTCACCAAAGTCTAGCGGTACCTACGAGCAGTACTTC
TRBV5-1	TRBJ2-1	TRBD2	NA	CASSFPPGLAGGSSYNEQFF	TGCGCCAGCAGCTTCCCCCCGGGACTAGCGGGAGGGAGCTCCTACAATGAGCAGTTCTTC
TRBV5-1	TRBJ2-5	NA	NA	CASSLTASQETQYF	TGCGCCAGCAGCTTAACAGCATCCCAAGAGACCCAGTACTTC
TRBV9	TRBJ2-3	NA	NA	CASSVAGSTDTQYF	TGTGCCAGCAGCGTAGCGGGTAGCACAGATACGCAGTATTTT
TRBV30	TRBJ1-5	NA	NA	CVWSRGGATYSNQPQHF	TGTGTCTGGAGTCGGGGGGGGGCAACATATAGCAATCAGCCCCAGCATTTT
TRBV9	TRBJ2-2	NA	NA	CASSVGFRDFEAPNTGELFF	TGTGCCAGCAGCGTAGGTTTTCGGGACTTTGAGGCCCCAAACACCGGGGAGCTGTTTTTT
TRBV7-3	TRBJ1-2	TRBD1	NA	CASSRDRDAGGYTF	TGTGCCAGCAGCCGGGACAGGGACGCGGGTGGCTACACCTTC
TRBV11-2	TRBJ2-5	TRBD2	NA	CASSLSIVTSGQETQYF	TGTGCCAGCAGCTTATCTATCGTGACTAGCGGGCAAGAGACCCAGTACTTC
TRBV5-1	TRBJ2-1	NA	NA	CASSLEGVAYNEQFF	TGCGCCAGCAGCTTGGAAGGGGTTGCCTACAATGAGCAGTTCTTC